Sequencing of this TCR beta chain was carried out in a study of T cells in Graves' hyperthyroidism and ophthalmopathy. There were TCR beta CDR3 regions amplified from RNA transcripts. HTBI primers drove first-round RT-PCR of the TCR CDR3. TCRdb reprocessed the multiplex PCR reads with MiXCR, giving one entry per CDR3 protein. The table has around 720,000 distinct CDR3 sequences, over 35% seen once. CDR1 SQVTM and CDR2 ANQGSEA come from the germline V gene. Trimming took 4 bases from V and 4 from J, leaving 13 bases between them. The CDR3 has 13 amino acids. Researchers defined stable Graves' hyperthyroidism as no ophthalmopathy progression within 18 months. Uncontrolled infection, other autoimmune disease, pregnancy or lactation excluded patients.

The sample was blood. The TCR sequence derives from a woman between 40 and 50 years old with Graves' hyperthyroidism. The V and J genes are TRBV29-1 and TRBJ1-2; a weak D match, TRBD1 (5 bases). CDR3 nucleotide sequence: TGCAGCGTTGCGGGGACCAGGGCCTATGGCTACACCTTC. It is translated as CSVAGTRAYGYTF.